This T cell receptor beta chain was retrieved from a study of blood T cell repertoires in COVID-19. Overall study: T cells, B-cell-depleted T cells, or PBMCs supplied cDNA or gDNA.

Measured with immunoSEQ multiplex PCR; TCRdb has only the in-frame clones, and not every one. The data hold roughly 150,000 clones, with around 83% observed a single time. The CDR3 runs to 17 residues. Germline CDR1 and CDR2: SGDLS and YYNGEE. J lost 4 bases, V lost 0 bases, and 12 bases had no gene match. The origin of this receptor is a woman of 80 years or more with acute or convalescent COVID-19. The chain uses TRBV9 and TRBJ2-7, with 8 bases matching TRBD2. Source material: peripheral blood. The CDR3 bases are TGTGCCAGCAGCGTAGAGGACGGGGGGGCCTTCGGGTACGAGCAGTACTTC. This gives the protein CASSVEDGGAFGYEQYF.